This passage covers 29 T cell receptor beta chains from one sample sequenced in a study of blood T cell repertoires in COVID-19. Using immunoSEQ multiplex PCR, the repertoire was profiled, and TCRdb retains in-frame clones only, with some absent. Of approximately 300,000 clones detected, roughly nine tenths appear once; the ten largest clones hold 3% to 5%. Sequenced: PBMCs or T cells enriched from blood (not recorded which). The receptors stem from a young woman who had been exposed to COVID-19.

The V gene is TRBV6-5, the J gene TRBJ2-1; TRBD1 is a possible D gene (6 bases). This CDR3 has 14 residues. From germline, CDR1 is MNHEY and CDR2 SVGAGI. V shed 7 bases and J shed 7 bases, with 17 bases lying between them. The CDR3 loop is CASNGQSRGNEQFF. The CDR3 nucleotides are TGTGCCAGCAATGGACAGTCTCGGGGTAATGAGCAGTTCTTC.

The rearrangement joins TRBV24-1 to TRBJ2-7, with TRBD2 as a possible D gene (7 bases). In germline, CDR1 is KGHDR, CDR2 SFDVKD. The V end was cut by 2 bases, the J end by 1 base, with 17 bases between. The CDR3 runs 17 residues. As DNA, the CDR3 is TGTGCCACCAGTGATTCCCAGCGGGACACCTTTTCCTACGAGCAGTACTTC. It translates to CATSDSQRDTFSYEQYF.

This chain connects TRBV19 to TRBJ2-7; possibly TRBD2 for D (5 bases). Between the trimmed V and J ends, which lost 6 bases and 5 bases, there was a span of 20 bases. CDR1 and CDR2 from the germline V gene are LNHDA and SQIVND (reference sequence). This CDR3 is built from 15 residues. The CDR3 DNA sequence: TGTGCCAGTAGCCCACTTGGAGTAGGGAGCGACGAGCAGTACTTC. This sequence encodes CASSPLGVGSDEQYF.

The gene calls are TRBV6-5 and TRBJ2-7; TRBD1 matches at 7 bases. This CDR3 spans 11 amino acids. In germline, CDR1 is MNHEY, CDR2 SVGAGI. J was trimmed by 6 bases and V by 10 bases; bases with no gene match: 6. DNA of the CDR3: TGTGCCACCGATACAGGGGCCGAGCAGTACTTC. It translates to CATDTGAEQYF.

This clone was seen a single time. The gene calls are TRBV7-6 and TRBJ2-5; 12 positions match TRBD2. The CDR3 sequence is 15 residues long. V trimming: 5 bases; J trimming: 5 bases; junction bases outside the gene matches: 6. Germline lookup yields CDR1 SGHVS and CDR2 FNYEAQ. CDR3 region: CASSKAGTSGETQYF. The CDR3 nucleotides read TGTGCCAGCAGCAAGGCCGGGACTAGCGGGGAGACCCAGTACTTC. The full variable domain, with the rest looked up from reference TRBV7-6 and TRBJ2-5, is GAGVSQSPRYKVTKRGQDVALRCDPISGHVSLYWYRQALGQGPEFLTYFNYEAQQDKSGLPNDRFSAERPEGSISTLTIQRTEQRDSAMYRCASSKAGTSGETQYFGPGTRLLVL.

The chain recombines TRBV5-4 with TRBJ2-1; 9 bases map to TRBD2. V was pared by 4 bases and J by 6 bases, with 8 bases of the junction left unmatched. The germline V gene has CDR1 SGHNT and CDR2 YYREEE (reference sequence). The CDR3 loop spans 15 amino acids. The CDR3 here is CASSPSRGGFNEQFF. CDR3 in DNA: TGTGCCAGCAGCCCTTCGCGGGGGGGCTTCAATGAGCAGTTCTTC.

The CDR3 DNA sequence: TGTGCCAGCAGTTACTCCCCGACCGGACAGGGCCCACCCCTCCACTTT. Amino acids: CASSYSPTGQGPPLHF. This chain links TRBV6-5 with TRBJ1-6, with 8 bases identical to TRBD1. Germline CDR1 is MNHEY and CDR2 is SVGAGI. Germline trimming cut 0 bases from V and 11 bases from J; bases unmatched to any gene: 9. CDR3 length: 16 residues.

This sequence joins TRBV3-1 (or the pseudogene TRBV3-2) and TRBJ1-3; D possibly corresponds to TRBD1 (6 bases). The CDR3 contains 17 residues. Looked up from germline, CDR1 is LGHDT and CDR2 is YNNKEL (reference sequence). V lost 1 base and J 4 bases, leaving 17 bases between the germline ends. The CDR3 nucleotides are TGTGCCAGCAGCCAAGTAGGGACAAGGAGGAGCGGAAACACCATATATTTT. This translates into CASSQVGTRRSGNTIYF.

The chain uses TRBV5-6 and TRBJ1-1; D remains unclear. V lost 3 bases and J lost 4, with 10 bases in between. This CDR3 is built from 13 residues. Germline CDR1 SGHDT, CDR2 YYEEEE. In nucleotides, the CDR3 is TGTGCCAGCAGCTCGCCTTGGAGCACTGAAGCTTTCTTT. Translated: CASSSPWSTEAFF.

The rearrangement uses TRBV2 and TRBJ1-3; D is undetermined. CDR1 is SNHLY and CDR2 is FYNNEI in the germline V gene. V lost 5 bases and J lost 0, with 8 bases in between. The CDR3 has 14 residues. This CDR3 is CASSTTRSGNTIYF. The CDR3 nucleotides read TGTGCCAGCAGTACAACACGCTCTGGAAACACCATATATTTT. The full variable domain, completed using reference TRBV2 and TRBJ1-3, is EPEVTQTPSHQVTQMGQEVILRCVPISNHLYFYWYRQILGQKVEFLVSFYNNEISEKSEIFDDQFSVERPDGSNFTLKIRSTKLEDSAMYFCASSTTRSGNTIYFGEGSWLTVV.

Comments on this clone: Other DNA sequences in this sample translate to the same CDR3. The genes are TRBV5-1 and TRBJ1-2; D unresolved. Between the trimmed V and J ends, which lost 4 bases and 3 bases, there was a span of 10 bases. Per germline, CDR1 SGHRS and CDR2 YFSETQ. The CDR3 length is 13 residues. CDR3 bases: TGCGCCAGCAGCCTCCGGGGTGACTATGGCTACACCTTC. Amino acid sequence: CASSLRGDYGYTF.

The chain links TRBV19 to TRBJ1-5; the match to TRBD1 covers 7 bases. Germline CDR1 reads LNHDA; CDR2 reads SQIVND (reference sequence). The CDR3 totals 16 residues. With V trimmed by 6 bases and J by 1 base, 9 bases remained unmatched. This chain's CDR3 is CASRLSETGSNQPQHF. CDR3 sequence (DNA): TGTGCCAGTAGACTCTCCGAGACAGGGAGCAATCAGCCCCAGCATTTT. Full variable domain (rest looked up from reference TRBV19 and TRBJ1-5): DGGITQSPKYLFRKEGQNVTLSCEQNLNHDAMYWYRQDPGQGLRLIYYSQIVNDFQKGDIAEGYSVSREKKESFPLTVTSAQKNPTAFYLCASRLSETGSNQPQHFGDGTRLSIL.

J is TRBJ1-6 and V is TRBV5-1; possible D gene TRBD1, 5 bases. The V end was cut by 4 bases, the J end by 2 bases, with 10 bases between. The germline CDR1 and CDR2 sequences are SGHRS and YFSETQ. This CDR3 has 15 residues. The CDR3 bases are TGCGCCAGCAGCCGTGACAGTACCTATAATTCACCCCTCCACTTT. Residues: CASSRDSTYNSPLHF.

The V call is TRBV19, the J call TRBJ1-6; the match to TRBD1 covers 7 bases. Germline V gene lookup returns CDR1 LNHDA and CDR2 SQIVND (reference sequence). The V gene end was trimmed by 7 bases and the J gene end by 9 bases; junction bases not matched to a gene: 12. The CDR3 totals 15 residues. CDR3 loop: CASKPRQGNSSPLHF. DNA of the CDR3: TGTGCCAGTAAGCCCCGACAGGGCAACAGTTCACCCCTCCACTTT.

The chain links TRBV4-3 to TRBJ2-3; D is perhaps TRBD1 (6 bases). Looked up from germline, CDR1 is LGHNA and CDR2 is YSLEER. The ends were cut back, 4 bases at V and 0 bases at J, with 17 bases in the middle. CDR3 length: 17 amino acids. In nucleotides, the CDR3 is TGCGCCAGCAGCCTTCAGCTCCGGACAGTGAGCACAGATACGCAGTATTTT. Translating gives CASSLQLRTVSTDTQYF.

This chain connects TRBV18 to TRBJ1-2; 8 bases align to TRBD1. CDR3 size: 16 residues. Losses at the gene ends were 7 bases for V and 4 bases for J; bases not matched to a gene: 14. Germline CDR1 is KGHSH and CDR2 is LQKENI. The CDR3 DNA is TGTGCCAGCTTATCGGACAGGGCCTTTGATCCCTATGGCTACACCTTC. This translates into CASLSDRAFDPYGYTF.

V is TRBV7-2 and J is TRBJ1-2, with TRBD1 as a possible D gene (5 bases). CDR1 SGHTA and CDR2 FQGNSA come from the germline V gene. The length of the CDR3 is 14 residues. Deletions cut 1 base from V and 6 bases from J, with 12 bases between. CDR3 bases: TGTGCCAGCAGCTTAGTTGCTGGGGCCGATGGCTACACCTTC. It is translated as CASSLVAGADGYTF.

The CDR3 is CASSETKEKLFF. The CDR3 nucleotides are TGTGCCAGCAGTGAGACAAAGGAAAAACTGTTTTTT. The chain links TRBV12-3 or TRBV12-4 to TRBJ1-4; D uncertain. This CDR3 is built from 12 residues. The ends were cut back, 5 bases at V and 8 bases at J, with 9 bases in the middle.

The genes are TRBV5-4 and TRBJ1-2; a possible D gene is TRBD1 (5 bases). V was shortened by 4 bases and J by 5 bases, with 12 bases between the two germline ends. This CDR3 region has 13 residues. Per the germline V gene, CDR1 is SGHNT and CDR2 is YYREEE (reference sequence). The CDR3 sequence: CASSAVGGYGYTF. In nucleotides, the CDR3 is TGTGCCAGCAGCGCCGTCGGGGGATATGGCTACACCTTC.

This clone has just one count. V usage is TRBV5-1 and J usage is TRBJ2-5; perhaps TRBD2 as D (5 bases). V lost 5 bases to trimming and J lost 0 bases, with 8 bases between them. The CDR3 length is 13 residues. Looked up from germline, CDR1 is SGHRS and CDR2 is YFSETQ. The CDR3 loop is CASRRADQETQYF. The CDR3 DNA reads as TGCGCCAGCAGGCGGGCGGACCAAGAGACCCAGTACTTC. The full variable domain, rest sourced from reference TRBV5-1 and TRBJ2-5, is KAGVTQTPRYLIKTRGQQVTLSCSPISGHRSVSWYQQTPGQGLQFLFEYFSETQRNKGNFPGRFSGRQFSNSRSEMNVSTLELGDSALYLCASRRADQETQYFGPGTRLLVL.

J is TRBJ1-2 and V is TRBV11-2, with 7 positions matching TRBD1. Trimming removed 4 bases from V and 0 bases from J; junction bases left unmatched: 11. Germline CDR1 SGHAT, CDR2 FQNNGV. The CDR3 spans 17 residues. For the CDR3, the DNA is TGTGCCAGCAGCTCACCTAGACAGGGAAAATCTAACTATGGCTACACCTTC. This codes for CASSSPRQGKSNYGYTF.

The chain recombines TRBV5-1 with TRBJ1-4, with TRBD1 matching over 10 bases. V lost 4 bases, J lost 7 bases, and 7 bases stayed unmatched. CDR3 length: 15 residues. The germline CDR1 and CDR2 sequences are SGHRS and YFSETQ. The DNA of the CDR3 is TGCGCCAGCAGCCCGACAGGGGGCGGTGGTGAAAAACTGTTTTTT. Protein product: CASSPTGGGGEKLFF. Combining the CDR3 with reference TRBV5-1 and TRBJ1-4 gives the whole variable domain KAGVTQTPRYLIKTRGQQVTLSCSPISGHRSVSWYQQTPGQGLQFLFEYFSETQRNKGNFPGRFSGRQFSNSRSEMNVSTLELGDSALYLCASSPTGGGGEKLFFGSGTQLSVL.

This chain joins TRBV29-1 and TRBJ1-4; 8 nucleotides agree with TRBD1. V shed 4 bases, J shed 6 bases, and the junction held 4 bases outside the gene matches. CDR1 and CDR2 (germline): SQVTM, ANQGSEA. The CDR3 contains 13 residues. This CDR3 reads CSVGRGPDEKLFF. The CDR3 bases are TGCAGCGTTGGCAGGGGGCCCGATGAAAAACTGTTTTTT.

The chain links TRBV29-1 to TRBJ2-6, with D unclear. The V and J ends lost 6 bases and 1 base respectively, with 10 bases between them. The germline gives CDR1 SQVTM, CDR2 ANQGSEA. The CDR3 has 14 amino acids. CDR3 protein: CSVAHSSGANVLTF. Written as DNA, the CDR3 is TGCAGCGTGGCCCACAGTTCTGGGGCCAACGTCCTGACTTTC. The full variable domain, with the rest looked up from reference TRBV29-1 and TRBJ2-6, is SAVISQKPSRDICQRGTSLTIQCQVDSQVTMMFWYRQQPGQSLTLIATANQGSEATYESGFVIDKFPISRPNLTFSTLTVSNMSPEDSSIYLCSVAHSSGANVLTFGAGSRLTVL.

The chain joins TRBV13 to TRBJ2-1, with 8 bases matching TRBD2. V lost 5 bases and J lost 2; bases outside the gene matches: 8. Germline V gives CDR1 PRHDT, CDR2 FYEKMQ (reference sequence). The CDR3 loop spans 16 amino acids. CDR3 loop: CASSPQLAVAYNEQFF. DNA of the CDR3: TGTGCCAGCAGCCCCCAACTAGCGGTCGCCTACAATGAGCAGTTCTTC.

The chain uses TRBV2 and TRBJ2-7; D may be TRBD2 (5 bases). Trimming took off 8 bases at V and 0 bases at J, with 11 bases between the two ends. CDR1 SNHLY and CDR2 FYNNEI come from the germline V gene. This CDR3 contains 13 residues. The CDR3 here is CASDGLSSYEQYF. CDR3 nucleotide sequence: TGTGCCAGCGACGGACTGAGCTCCTACGAGCAGTACTTC.

This clone was seen once. The CDR3 DNA reads TGCAGTGCGAGTACCTTTGCGGGGGGCAGAACAGATACGCAGTATTTT. It encodes CSASTFAGGRTDTQYF. J is TRBJ2-3 and V is TRBV20-1; the match to TRBD2 covers 8 bases. Germline trimming cut 6 bases from V and 3 bases from J; bases unmatched to any gene: 14. The CDR3 contains 16 residues. Germline V gene data show CDR1 as DFQATT and CDR2 as SNEGSKA (reference sequence).

DNA for the CDR3: TGTGCCAGCCCCGGGGGGACTGGGAACTATGGCTACACCTTC. It codes for CASPGGTGNYGYTF. V and J are TRBV5-4 and TRBJ1-2; weak D call: TRBD1 (5 bases). Germline V lookup: CDR1 SGHNT, CDR2 YYREEE (reference sequence). Trimming pared 7 bases from V and 2 bases from J, leaving 15 bases between. The CDR3 is 14 residues long.

The rearrangement links TRBV4-3 to TRBJ1-1, with no clear D. V gave up 0 bases and J gave up 6 bases, with 26 bases separating them. The CDR3 loop spans 19 amino acids. Germline V lookup: CDR1 LGHNA, CDR2 YSLEER. The CDR3 nucleotides are TGCGCCAGCAGCCAAGAATGGGCTCGTGGCCGAGACGGACTCGCTGAAGCTTTCTTT. Protein sequence: CASSQEWARGRDGLAEAFF.